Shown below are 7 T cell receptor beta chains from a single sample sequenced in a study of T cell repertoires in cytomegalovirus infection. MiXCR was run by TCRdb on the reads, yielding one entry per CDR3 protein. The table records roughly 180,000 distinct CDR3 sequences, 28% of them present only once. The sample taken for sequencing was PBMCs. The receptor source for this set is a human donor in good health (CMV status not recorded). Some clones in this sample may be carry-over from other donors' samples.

CDR3 DNA sequence: TGTGCCAGCTCACCCCTTACGGGTACCTACAATGAGCAGTTCTTC. Encoded protein: CASSPLTGTYNEQFF. The chain employs TRBV18 and TRBJ2-1; no clear D. The germline V and J ends were trimmed by 3 bases and 2 bases, with 11 bases remaining between them. Germline values: CDR1 KGHSH, CDR2 LQKENI. CDR3 size: 15 residues.

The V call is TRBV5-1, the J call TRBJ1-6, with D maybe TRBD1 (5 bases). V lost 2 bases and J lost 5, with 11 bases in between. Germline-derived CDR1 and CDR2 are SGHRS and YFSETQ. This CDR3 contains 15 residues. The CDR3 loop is CASSLGTEDNSPLHF. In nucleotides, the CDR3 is TGCGCCAGCAGCTTAGGGACGGAGGATAATTCACCCCTCCACTTT.

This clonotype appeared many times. The CDR3 DNA sequence: TGTGCCAGCAGCTTAGATCCAGGGAGGTATGGCTACACCTTC. Translated: CASSLDPGRYGYTF. This rearrangement joins TRBV7-2 to TRBJ1-2; a possible D gene is TRBD1 (5 bases). Germline V gene sequence: CDR1 SGHTA, CDR2 FQGNSA. This CDR3 is built from 14 residues. V was pared by 1 base and J by 5 bases, with 11 bases between. The whole variable domain, remainder taken from reference TRBV7-2 and TRBJ1-2, is GAGVSQSPSNKVTEKGKDVELRCDPISGHTALYWYRQSLGQGLEFLIYFQGNSAPDKSGLPSDRFSAERTGGSVSTLTIQRTQQEDSAVYLCASSLDPGRYGYTFGSGTRLTVV.

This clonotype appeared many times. The CDR3 loop reads CASSIYEPGSNQPQHF. CDR3 nucleotides: TGTGCCAGTAGTATATATGAGCCGGGAAGCAATCAGCCCCAGCATTTT. J is TRBJ1-5 and V is TRBV19; no reliable D call. From germline, CDR1 is LNHDA and CDR2 SQIVND (reference sequence). The CDR3 sequence is 16 residues long. Trimming removed 2 bases at V and 1 base at J, with 12 bases between.

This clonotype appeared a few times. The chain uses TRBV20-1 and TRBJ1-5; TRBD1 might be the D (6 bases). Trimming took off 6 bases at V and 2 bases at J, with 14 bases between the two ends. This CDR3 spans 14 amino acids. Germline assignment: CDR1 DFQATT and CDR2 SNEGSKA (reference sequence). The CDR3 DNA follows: TGCAGTGCGCTCAACAGGGAAGGCAATCAGCCCCAGCATTTT. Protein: CSALNREGNQPQHF.

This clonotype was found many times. The DNA of the CDR3 is TGTGCCAGCAGCTTAGTTGCAGGGGGGATCGGGGAGCTGTTTTTT. Translated, it gives CASSLVAGGIGELFF. V usage is TRBV7-8 and J usage is TRBJ2-2; a weak D match, TRBD1 (7 bases). CDR3 length: 15 amino acids. Germline loops: CDR1 SGHVS, CDR2 FQNEAQ. V was pared by 1 base and J by 7 bases, with 13 bases between.

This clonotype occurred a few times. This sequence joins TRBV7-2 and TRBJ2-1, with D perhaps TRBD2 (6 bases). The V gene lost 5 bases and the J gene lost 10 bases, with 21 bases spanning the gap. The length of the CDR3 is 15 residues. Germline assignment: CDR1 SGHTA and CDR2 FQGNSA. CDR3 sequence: CASSPGGTAASEQFF. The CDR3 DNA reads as TGTGCCAGCAGCCCAGGCGGGACGGCAGCTTCGGAGCAGTTCTTC.